One and the same sample provided the 18 T cell receptor beta chains below, sequenced in a study of CD8 T cells in ankylosing spondylitis. Each CDR3 protein gets one entry after TCRdb re-called the 5' RACE reads with MiXCR. Here the sample spans 85,000 to 100,000 distinct CDR3 sequences, over 6.5% being singletons. Sequenced input: blood, either unsorted or a sorted T cell fraction (not recorded which). Receptor source: a male donor with ankylosing spondylitis or in good health (not recorded which).

This clonotype occurred many times. The chain combines TRBV5-1 with TRBJ2-2; tentatively, D is TRBD2 (6 bases). Deletions cut 8 bases from V and 5 bases from J, with 19 bases between. Germline CDR1 and CDR2: SGHRS and YFSETQ. CDR3 length: 15 amino acids. The CDR3 DNA follows: TGCGCCAGTTGGCCGACCACTAGCCTTACCGGGGAGCTGTTTTTT. Translated, it gives CASWPTTSLTGELFF.

This clonotype was seen many times. The DNA of the CDR3 is TGTGCCAGCAGCCTACCGGGATCCACGCAGTATTTT. Its protein is CASSLPGSTQYF. The chain joins TRBV13 to TRBJ2-3, with a possible D match to TRBD2 (5 bases). The CDR3 is made up of 12 amino acids. From germline, CDR1 is PRHDT and CDR2 FYEKMQ (reference sequence). V lost 5 bases, J lost 9 bases, and 12 bases lay in between.

This clonotype was counted many times. The chain recombines TRBV4-1 with TRBJ2-1; the match to TRBD2 covers 7 bases. CDR3 length: 17 amino acids. Germline values: CDR1 MGHRA, CDR2 YSYEKL. J lost 6 bases, V lost 0 bases, and 11 bases had no gene match. The CDR3 loop is CASSQDETSGVLNEQFF. CDR3 coding DNA: TGCGCCAGCAGCCAAGACGAAACAAGCGGGGTACTCAATGAGCAGTTCTTC.

This clonotype was seen ten or more times. This chain uses TRBV11-3 with TRBJ2-7; 10 bases map to TRBD2. The V gene's germline CDR1 is SGHNT and CDR2 YENEEA. V lost 5 bases to trimming and J lost 3 bases; unmatched junction nucleotides: 10. The CDR3 sequence is 16 residues long. CDR3 nucleotides: TGTGCCAGCAGCGTACCCCGACTAGCGGGCCGCTACGAGCAGTACTTC. Translating gives CASSVPRLAGRYEQYF.

This rearrangement joins TRBV7-2 to TRBJ2-3; 13 positions agree with TRBD2. Germline CDR1 reads SGHTA; CDR2 reads FQGNSA. J gave up 0 bases and V 3 bases, and 3 bases lay outside the gene matches. The CDR3 loop spans 17 amino acids. The CDR3 DNA follows: TGTGCCAGCAGCTTGGGACTAGCGGGGCCTAGCACAGATACGCAGTATTTT. Translating it yields CASSLGLAGPSTDTQYF.

This clonotype was recorded many times. The chain links TRBV6-5 to TRBJ2-2; D is undetermined. V gave up 4 bases and J gave up 5 bases, with 8 bases separating them. The CDR3 length is 13 residues. Per the germline V gene, CDR1 is MNHEY and CDR2 is SVGAGI. Here the CDR3 DNA reads TGTGCCAGCAGTTTATATCCGACCGGGGAGCTGTTTTTT. Its protein is CASSLYPTGELFF.

This clonotype was picked up many times. V gene TRBV20-1 combines with J gene TRBJ2-2; 9 nucleotides align to TRBD2. The CDR3 runs to 15 residues. Trimming took 2 bases from V and 3 from J; bases not matched to a gene: 4. CDR1 DFQATT and CDR2 SNEGSKA come from the germline V gene (reference sequence). In DNA form, the CDR3 reads TGCAGTGCTAGATTAGCGGGAGCGGACACCGGGGAGCTGTTTTTT. Its translation is CSARLAGADTGELFF.

This clonotype was recorded many times. The V gene is TRBV12-3 or TRBV12-4, the J gene TRBJ1-2; the match to TRBD1 covers 8 bases. J was trimmed by 8 bases and V by 7 bases; bases with no gene match: 9. The CDR3 runs to 13 residues. The CDR3 sequence: CASTLDRAGGYTF. The CDR3 nucleotides read TGTGCCAGCACCCTGGACAGGGCCGGAGGCTACACCTTC.

This clonotype appeared many times. The chain has TRBV5-5 and TRBJ2-7; 9 nucleotides agree with TRBD1. Germline V CDR1 and CDR2: SGHKS, YYEKEE (reference sequence). The J segment lost 0 bases and the V segment lost 3 bases, leaving 7 bases of the junction unmatched. The CDR3 contains 16 residues. The CDR3 here is CASSWGTGFYSYEQYF. The CDR3 DNA follows: TGTGCCAGCAGCTGGGGGACAGGGTTTTACTCCTACGAGCAGTACTTC.

This clonotype has a count of ten or more. The chain employs TRBV2 and TRBJ1-1, with D possibly TRBD1 on 6 matching bases. Germline V gene lookup returns CDR1 SNHLY and CDR2 FYNNEI. This CDR3 is built from 15 residues. Deletions cut 6 bases from V and 3 bases from J, with 17 bases between. CDR3 in amino acids: CASRGGSFLDTEAFF. Here the CDR3 DNA reads TGTGCCAGCAGGGGGGGCAGTTTCTTGGACACTGAAGCTTTCTTT.

This clonotype appeared many times. For the CDR3, the DNA is TGCGCCAGCAGCTTTAGTAGCGGGAGAAACACCGGGGAGCTGTTTTTT. Translating it yields CASSFSSGRNTGELFF. The J gene is TRBJ2-2, the V gene TRBV5-1, with 9 bases aligning to TRBD2. V lost 2 bases and J lost 2; bases outside the gene matches: 4. Germline CDR1 is SGHRS and CDR2 is YFSETQ. There are 16 residues in the CDR3.

A few counts support this clonotype. The chain joins TRBV20-1 to TRBJ1-6; 7 bases agree with TRBD1. This CDR3 spans 13 amino acids. From germline, CDR1 is DFQATT and CDR2 SNEGSKA (reference sequence). V was clipped by 5 bases and J by 6 bases; unmatched bases: 4. The CDR3 is CSAHRGGNSPLHF. CDR3 nucleotide sequence: TGCAGTGCTCACAGGGGCGGTAATTCACCCCTCCACTTT.

The sample holds many counts of this clonotype. J is TRBJ1-5 and V is TRBV15; D perhaps matches TRBD1 (6 bases). Trimming pared 0 bases from V and 4 bases from J, leaving 10 bases between. CDR1 is LNHNV, CDR2 YYDKDF, per germline (reference sequence). This CDR3 is 15 amino acids long. CDR3: CATSRDIQGNQPQHF. As DNA, the CDR3 is TGTGCCACCAGCAGAGATATACAGGGAAATCAGCCCCAGCATTTT.

This clonotype was counted at least ten times. V usage is TRBV11-2 and J usage is TRBJ2-7; D may be TRBD2 (5 bases). The CDR3 consists of 13 residues. CDR1 and CDR2 from the germline V gene are SGHAT and FQNNGV. The V end was cut by 2 bases, the J end by 7 bases, with 12 bases between. CDR3 amino acids: CASSLSRTGEQYF. The CDR3 DNA follows: TGTGCCAGCAGCTTATCGAGAACGGGGGAGCAGTACTTC.

This clonotype has more than one count but fewer than ten. This chain uses TRBV6-4 with TRBJ2-7; perhaps TRBD2 as D (8 bases). The V end was cut by 8 bases, the J end by 5 bases, with 25 bases between. In germline, CDR1 is MRHNA, CDR2 SNTAGT. The CDR3 totals 16 residues. CDR3 in amino acids: CASVGPGRGRENEQYF. As DNA, the CDR3 is TGTGCCAGCGTGGGCCCCGGGAGGGGGCGTGAGAACGAGCAGTACTTC.

The V and J genes are TRBV25-1 and TRBJ1-1; TRBD1 matches 9 bases. CDR3 size: 15 residues. Germline V lookup: CDR1 MGHDK, CDR2 SYGVNS. V trimming: 4 bases; J trimming: 1 base; junction bases outside the gene matches: 4. Written as DNA, the CDR3 is TGTGCCAGCAGTGCTTCGGACAGGGGGAACACTGAAGCTTTCTTT. It is translated as CASSASDRGNTEAFF. The full variable domain, rest sourced from reference TRBV25-1 and TRBJ1-1, is EADIYQTPRYLVIGTGKKITLECSQTMGHDKMYWYQQDPGMELHLIHYSYGVNSTEKGDLSSESTVSRIRTEHFPLTLESARPSHTSQYLCASSASDRGNTEAFFGQGTRLTVV.

This clonotype has more than one count but fewer than ten. The chain is built from TRBV6-1 and TRBJ2-3; D assignment may be TRBD1 or TRBD2 (5 bases each). V gave up 0 bases and J gave up 2 bases, with 9 bases separating them. This CDR3 has 15 residues. Per germline, CDR1 MNHNS and CDR2 SASEGT. The CDR3 sequence: CASSEAPGTTDTQYF. CDR3 sequence (DNA): TGTGCCAGCAGTGAAGCGCCTGGGACCACAGATACGCAGTATTTT.

This clonotype was picked up many times. The V call is TRBV6-1, the J call TRBJ1-1; 8 bases match TRBD1. The CDR3 contains 14 residues. CDR1 MNHNS and CDR2 SASEGT come from the germline V gene. The trim removed 7 bases at V and 4 bases at J, leaving 8 bases unmatched. The CDR3 sequence is CASNRGQGSTEAFF. Written as DNA, the CDR3 is TGTGCCAGCAACAGAGGACAGGGCAGCACTGAAGCTTTCTTT.